These T cell receptor beta chains were read from a single sample in a study of T cell changes during pregnancy in multiple sclerosis. Sequencing used immunoSEQ multiplex PCR; TCRdb keeps in-frame clones, though not all of them. The repertoire consists of about 99,000 clones, with about 93% occurring once and the leading ten covering 0.99%. Sequences were derived from peripheral blood, sampled after pregnancy. The receptors derive from a female donor with multiple sclerosis, enrolled in a pregnancy study. Both conserved end residues are part of each CDR3. Each record gives: D gene, V gene, clone size, J gene, CDR3 protein, CDR3 DNA. D genes are given only for firm matches. Not all rows give a size; the values are once, few, many and, for expanded clones, a class.

d_call: TRBD1
v_call: TRBV4-2
clone_size: NA
j_call: TRBJ1-3
cdr3_aa: CASSQDHRGGNTIYF
cdr3_nt: TGTGCCAGCAGCCAAGATCACAGGGGTGGAAACACCATATATTTT

d_call: TRBD1
v_call: TRBV29-1
clone_size: NA
j_call: TRBJ1-1
cdr3_aa: CSVGGGQGFEAFF
cdr3_nt: TGCAGCGTTGGAGGTGGACAGGGGTTCGAAGCTTTCTTT

d_call: TRBD2
v_call: TRBV5-1
clone_size: once
j_call: TRBJ2-7
cdr3_aa: CASSLAEGRASYEQYF
cdr3_nt: TGCGCCAGCAGCTTGGCCGAGGGGAGGGCCTCCTACGAGCAGTACTTC

d_call: TRBD1
v_call: TRBV5-1
clone_size: NA
j_call: TRBJ1-2
cdr3_aa: CASSFDRATRGYTF
cdr3_nt: TGCGCCAGCAGCTTCGACAGGGCGACGAGGGGCTACACCTTC

d_call: TRBD2
v_call: TRBV5-1
clone_size: once
j_call: TRBJ2-7
cdr3_aa: CASSPVASGGLGEQYF
cdr3_nt: TGCGCCAGCAGCCCGGTGGCTAGCGGGGGGCTCGGGGAGCAGTACTTC

d_call: NA
v_call: TRBV7-9
clone_size: NA
j_call: TRBJ2-1
cdr3_aa: CASSFTGQGRNEQFF
cdr3_nt: TGTGCCAGCAGCTTTACAGGGCAGGGGCGGAATGAGCAGTTCTTC

d_call: NA
v_call: TRBV7-9
clone_size: NA
j_call: TRBJ2-3
cdr3_aa: CASSPVDTQYF
cdr3_nt: TGTGCCAGCAGCCCGGTGGATACGCAGTATTTT

d_call: TRBD2
v_call: TRBV7-9
clone_size: NA
j_call: TRBJ2-3
cdr3_aa: CASSLGLAGAPDTQYF
cdr3_nt: TGTGCCAGCAGCTTAGGACTAGCGGGAGCCCCAGATACGCAGTATTTT

d_call: NA
v_call: TRBV9
clone_size: once
j_call: TRBJ2-2
cdr3_aa: CASSPHPGTNTGELFF
cdr3_nt: TGTGCCAGCAGCCCCCACCCGGGGACGAACACCGGGGAGCTGTTTTTT

d_call: TRBD2
v_call: TRBV27
clone_size: NA
j_call: TRBJ2-7
cdr3_aa: CASSLRPGTSDLF
cdr3_nt: TGTGCCAGCAGTTTAAGGCCCGGGACTAGCGACCTTTTC

d_call: NA
v_call: TRBV9
clone_size: NA
j_call: TRBJ2-5
cdr3_aa: CASTQGLLETQYF
cdr3_nt: TGTGCCAGCACCCAGGGTCTCCTTGAGACCCAGTACTTC

d_call: TRBD1
v_call: TRBV23-1
clone_size: NA
j_call: TRBJ2-7
cdr3_aa: CASSQSYRDRAVYEQYF
cdr3_nt: TGCGCCAGCAGTCAATCCTACCGGGACAGGGCGGTCTACGAGCAGTACTTC

d_call: NA
v_call: TRBV28
clone_size: NA
j_call: TRBJ2-5
cdr3_aa: CASSSRQKQETQYF
cdr3_nt: TGTGCCAGCAGTTCAAGACAGAAACAAGAGACCCAGTACTTC

d_call: TRBD1
v_call: TRBV5-1
clone_size: NA
j_call: TRBJ2-7
cdr3_aa: CASSSIRDRGQGLYEQYF
cdr3_nt: TGCGCCAGCAGCTCCATCCGGGACAGGGGTCAGGGCCTTTACGAGCAGTACTTC

d_call: NA
v_call: TRBV4-1
clone_size: once
j_call: TRBJ2-7
cdr3_aa: CASSQDDWGDEQYF
cdr3_nt: TGCGCCAGCAGCCAAGATGATTGGGGAGACGAGCAGTACTTC

d_call: TRBD2
v_call: TRBV11-2
clone_size: NA
j_call: TRBJ2-1
cdr3_aa: CASSLAGGRGDEQFF
cdr3_nt: TGTGCCAGCAGCTTAGCGGGGGGGAGAGGGGATGAGCAGTTCTTC

d_call: TRBD2
v_call: TRBV10-2
clone_size: NA
j_call: TRBJ2-2
cdr3_aa: CASTRETSVGGELFF
cdr3_nt: TGCGCCAGCACCCGAGAGACTAGCGTTGGCGGGGAGCTGTTTTTT

d_call: TRBD2
v_call: TRBV5-1
clone_size: once
j_call: TRBJ2-1
cdr3_aa: CASSVEPWGLAGALTWWEQFF
cdr3_nt: TGCGCCAGCAGCGTGGAACCATGGGGACTAGCGGGAGCCCTCACCTGGTGGGAGCAGTTCTTC

d_call: TRBD2
v_call: TRBV9
clone_size: NA
j_call: TRBJ2-2
cdr3_aa: CASSVGAGGPNGELFF
cdr3_nt: TGTGCCAGCAGCGTAGGGGCGGGAGGGCCAAACGGGGAGCTGTTTTTT

d_call: TRBD2
v_call: TRBV7-9
clone_size: NA
j_call: TRBJ2-5
cdr3_aa: CASSFSGGLQETQYF
cdr3_nt: TGTGCCAGCAGCTTCAGCGGGGGATTACAAGAGACCCAGTACTTC

d_call: NA
v_call: TRBV6-1
clone_size: NA
j_call: TRBJ1-5
cdr3_aa: CASSETTGQPQHF
cdr3_nt: TGTGCCAGCAGTGAGACTACTGGCCAGCCCCAGCATTTT

d_call: NA
v_call: TRBV5-1
clone_size: NA
j_call: TRBJ1-2
cdr3_aa: CASSPWAGVTYGYTF
cdr3_nt: TGCGCCAGCAGCCCCTGGGCAGGGGTCACCTATGGCTACACCTTC

d_call: TRBD2
v_call: TRBV19
clone_size: NA
j_call: TRBJ2-7
cdr3_aa: CASSWGGMGYEQYF
cdr3_nt: TGTGCCAGTAGTTGGGGGGGAATGGGTTACGAGCAGTACTTC

d_call: TRBD1
v_call: TRBV6-5
clone_size: NA
j_call: TRBJ1-3
cdr3_aa: CASRETGGGNTIYF
cdr3_nt: TGTGCCAGCAGGGAGACAGGGGGAGGAAACACCATATATTTT

d_call: TRBD2
v_call: TRBV7-2
clone_size: NA
j_call: TRBJ2-7
cdr3_aa: CASSRLANSYEQYF
cdr3_nt: TGTGCCAGCAGCCGACTAGCTAACTCCTACGAGCAGTACTTC

d_call: NA
v_call: TRBV28
clone_size: NA
j_call: TRBJ2-5
cdr3_aa: CASSGYVETQYF
cdr3_nt: TGTGCCAGCTCGGGGTACGTGGAGACCCAGTACTTC

d_call: NA
v_call: TRBV29-1
clone_size: NA
j_call: TRBJ2-2
cdr3_aa: CSVCIRGTGELFF
cdr3_nt: TGCAGCGTCTGTATTAGGGGCACCGGGGAGCTGTTTTTT

d_call: NA
v_call: TRBV5-6
clone_size: NA
j_call: TRBJ2-7
cdr3_aa: CASSTGGATYEQYF
cdr3_nt: TGTGCCAGCAGCACAGGCGGAGCGACCTACGAGCAGTACTTC

d_call: TRBD1
v_call: TRBV9
clone_size: NA
j_call: TRBJ1-1
cdr3_aa: CASSAWDRNTEAFF
cdr3_nt: TGTGCCAGCAGCGCATGGGACAGAAACACTGAAGCTTTCTTT

d_call: TRBD1
v_call: TRBV7-9
clone_size: NA
j_call: TRBJ1-1
cdr3_aa: CASSWDRGRTEAFF
cdr3_nt: TGTGCCAGCAGCTGGGACAGGGGCCGCACTGAAGCTTTCTTT

d_call: TRBD1
v_call: TRBV4-1
clone_size: NA
j_call: TRBJ1-1
cdr3_aa: CASSHLWTGLNTEAFF
cdr3_nt: TGCGCCAGCAGCCACTTATGGACAGGGCTGAACACTGAAGCTTTCTTT

d_call: NA
v_call: TRBV10-3
clone_size: NA
j_call: TRBJ1-1
cdr3_aa: CAISPMTGLNTEAFF
cdr3_nt: TGTGCCATCTCCCCTATGACAGGACTGAACACTGAAGCTTTCTTT

d_call: NA
v_call: TRBV10-3
clone_size: NA
j_call: TRBJ2-3
cdr3_aa: CASRASTDTQYF
cdr3_nt: TGTGCCAGCAGGGCTAGCACAGATACGCAGTATTTT

d_call: NA
v_call: TRBV18
clone_size: NA
j_call: TRBJ2-7
cdr3_aa: CASSPLRGYGEQYF
cdr3_nt: TGTGCCAGCTCACCACTCCGCGGGTACGGCGAGCAGTACTTC

d_call: TRBD2
v_call: TRBV11-2
clone_size: NA
j_call: TRBJ2-7
cdr3_aa: CASSETGGYYEQYF
cdr3_nt: TGTGCCAGCAGCGAAACGGGAGGATACTACGAGCAGTACTTC

d_call: TRBD1
v_call: TRBV10-3
clone_size: NA
j_call: TRBJ1-4
cdr3_aa: CAISQGAQNEKLFF
cdr3_nt: TGTGCCATATCACAGGGGGCGCAGAATGAAAAACTGTTTTTT

d_call: TRBD1
v_call: TRBV13
clone_size: NA
j_call: TRBJ2-3
cdr3_aa: CASSATGQGTDTQYF
cdr3_nt: TGTGCCAGCAGCGCTACAGGACAGGGAACAGATACGCAGTATTTT

d_call: TRBD1
v_call: TRBV7-9
clone_size: once
j_call: TRBJ1-5
cdr3_aa: CASSPGPGTEDQPQHF
cdr3_nt: TGTGCCAGCAGCCCAGGTCCCGGGACAGAGGATCAGCCCCAGCATTTT

d_call: NA
v_call: TRBV27
clone_size: NA
j_call: TRBJ2-7
cdr3_aa: CASSLRRPYEQYF
cdr3_nt: TGTGCCAGCAGTTTGCGGCGGCCCTACGAGCAGTACTTC

d_call: NA
v_call: TRBV5-1
clone_size: NA
j_call: TRBJ1-1
cdr3_aa: CASSLVPGVGSTEAFF
cdr3_nt: TGCGCCAGCAGCTTGGTTCCGGGAGTGGGTAGTACTGAAGCTTTCTTT

d_call: NA
v_call: TRBV4-1
clone_size: few
j_call: TRBJ1-1
cdr3_aa: CASSPVAGDTEAFF
cdr3_nt: TGCGCCAGCAGCCCAGTTGCCGGGGACACTGAAGCTTTCTTT

d_call: NA
v_call: TRBV30
clone_size: once
j_call: TRBJ1-2
cdr3_aa: CASPTTGLWSYTF
cdr3_nt: TGTGCCAGTCCCACGACAGGTCTATGGAGCTACACCTTC

d_call: NA
v_call: TRBV5-6
clone_size: NA
j_call: TRBJ2-7
cdr3_aa: CASSWGPEGYEQYF
cdr3_nt: TGTGCCAGCAGCTGGGGCCCCGAAGGGTACGAGCAGTACTTC

d_call: NA
v_call: TRBV2
clone_size: NA
j_call: TRBJ2-7
cdr3_aa: CASSPQGYEQYF
cdr3_nt: TGTGCCAGCAGTCCGCAGGGTTACGAGCAGTACTTC

d_call: NA
v_call: TRBV7-8
clone_size: NA
j_call: TRBJ1-4
cdr3_aa: CASSLYGKTELFF
cdr3_nt: TGTGCCAGCAGCTTATACGGAAAGACAGAACTGTTTTTT

d_call: TRBD2
v_call: TRBV4-3
clone_size: NA
j_call: TRBJ2-7
cdr3_aa: CASSPGTSGYEQYF
cdr3_nt: TGCGCCAGCAGCCCTGGGACTAGCGGGTACGAGCAGTACTTC

d_call: NA
v_call: TRBV27
clone_size: NA
j_call: TRBJ2-5
cdr3_aa: CASSLSQTGYPETQYF
cdr3_nt: TGTGCCAGCAGTTTATCGCAAACAGGATATCCAGAGACCCAGTACTTC

d_call: NA
v_call: TRBV14
clone_size: NA
j_call: TRBJ1-4
cdr3_aa: CASSFRPNEKLFF
cdr3_nt: TGTGCCAGCAGCTTTCGTCCTAATGAAAAACTGTTTTTT

d_call: NA
v_call: TRBV29-1
clone_size: NA
j_call: TRBJ1-2
cdr3_aa: CSVLEWGLKGYTF
cdr3_nt: TGCAGCGTTCTAGAGTGGGGCTTAAAGGGCTACACCTTC

d_call: TRBD2
v_call: TRBV2
clone_size: NA
j_call: TRBJ2-7
cdr3_aa: CASGGLAGSGQYF
cdr3_nt: TGTGCCAGCGGGGGACTAGCGGGTTCCGGGCAGTACTTC